This TCR beta chain was identified during a study of technical replicates of blood from several donors. In this sample, this clone turned up once. This CDR3 comprises 15 residues. Germline-derived CDR1 and CDR2 are SGHTA and FQGTGA. V lost 4 bases and J 0 bases, leaving 10 bases between the germline ends. Here immunoSEQ multiplex PCR was the method, and the copy in TCRdb shows in-frame clones only, minus some. The sample shows 100,000 or so clones, approximately 94% of them seen only once. The receptor was isolated from a human donor in good health. The sample taken for sequencing was T cells isolated from PBMCs. The rearrangement uses TRBV7-3 and TRBJ2-1, with D unresolved. For the CDR3, the DNA is TGTGCCAGCAGCTCTGGCCCCAGCTCCTACAATGAGCAGTTCTTC. Amino acid sequence: CASSSGPSSYNEQFF. The entire variable domain, with the rest obtained from reference TRBV7-3 and TRBJ2-1, is as follows: GAGVSQTPSNKVTEKGKYVELRCDPISGHTALYWYRQSLGQGPEFLIYFQGTGAADDSGLPNDRFFAVRPEGSVSTLKIQRTERGDSAVYLCASSSGPSSYNEQFFGPGTRLTVL.